This TCR beta chain was recovered during a study of T cell repertoires in cytomegalovirus infection. TCRdb independently ran MiXCR on the reads; one entry per CDR3 protein. Here the sample spans around 140,000 distinct CDR3 sequences, about 6.5% being singletons. The V gene's germline CDR1 is MGHRA and CDR2 YSYEKL. Deletions cut 1 base from V and 6 bases from J, with 13 bases between. The CDR3 runs to 15 residues. This clonotype was seen many times. The sequenced material came from PBMCs. The clonotype originates from a human donor in good health (CMV status not recorded). Some clones in this sample may be carry-over from other donors' samples. The rearrangement links TRBV4-1 to TRBJ2-1; D is perhaps TRBD1 (5 bases). The CDR3 sequence is CASSQAPWQGNEQFF. CDR3 coding DNA: TGCGCCAGCAGCCAAGCTCCTTGGCAGGGCAATGAGCAGTTCTTC.